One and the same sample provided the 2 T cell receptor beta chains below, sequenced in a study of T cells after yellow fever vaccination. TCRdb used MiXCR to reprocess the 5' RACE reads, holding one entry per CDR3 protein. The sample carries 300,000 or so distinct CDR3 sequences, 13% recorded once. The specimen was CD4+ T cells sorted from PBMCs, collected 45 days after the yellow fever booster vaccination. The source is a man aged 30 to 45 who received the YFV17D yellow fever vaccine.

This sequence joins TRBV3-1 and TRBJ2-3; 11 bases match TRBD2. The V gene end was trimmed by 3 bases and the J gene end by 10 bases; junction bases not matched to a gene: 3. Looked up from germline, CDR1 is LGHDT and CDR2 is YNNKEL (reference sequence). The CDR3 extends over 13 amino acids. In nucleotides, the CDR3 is TGTGCCAGCAGCCAGACTAGCGGGATCGCGCAGTATTTT. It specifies CASSQTSGIAQYF.

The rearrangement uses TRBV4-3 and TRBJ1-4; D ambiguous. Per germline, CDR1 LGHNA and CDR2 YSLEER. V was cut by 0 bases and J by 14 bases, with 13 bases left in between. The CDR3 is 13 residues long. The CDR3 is CASSQDYHSRLFF. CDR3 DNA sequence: TGCGCCAGCAGCCAAGATTATCATTCGAGGCTGTTTTTT.